A selection of T cell receptor beta chains follows, all from one sample in a study of blood T cell repertoires in COVID-19. The method was immunoSEQ multiplex PCR; TCRdb's version includes in-frame clones alone and lacks a portion of them. The table shows about 400,000 clones, with roughly 90% occurring only once. The material sequenced was peripheral blood. The receptors here all came from a middle-aged man with acute or convalescent COVID-19. CDR3s include the opening cysteine and the closing phenylalanine or tryptophan.

>TRBV19
CASSIFRVEGQPQHF
>TRBV19
CASSMISGSPYTYEQYF
>TRBV28
CASSEMDFYGYTF
>TRBV6-5
CASKWTETLNSPLHF
>TRBV7-3
CASSFDRGRGDEQFF
>TRBV5-1
CASSARAGGASTDTQYF
>TRBV9
CASRYDRGTNYGYTF
>TRBV9
CASSVGGGAGTEAFF
>TRBV28
CASSSYREGAGNTIYF
>TRBV29-1
CSVGTGDYGYTF
>TRBV30
CAWSLRALGPEAFF
>TRBV5-4
CASSLDSQSATQHF
>TRBV14
CASSQWGQSLYEQYF
>TRBV12-5
CASGLTAGISYNEQFF
>TRBV7-6
CASSPDPGVWGEQYF
>TRBV28
CASSPTTGTQAYEQYF
>TRBV27
CASSTPIGSGGPRSYNEQFF
>TRBV5-5
CASSLMRGSYSNQPQHF
>TRBV6-6
CASSYQGGANTEAFF
>TRBV7-2
CASSLGHRFLEAFF
>TRBV30
CACPTGLASPGELFF
>TRBV9
CASSLRTGGYEQYF
>TRBV7-2
CASSPTGQGRINTEAFF
>TRBV4-2
CASSQEEENTEAFF
>TRBV2
CASRTGGYDEQYF
>TRBV24-1
CATSDTRETQYF
>TRBV9
CASSTMGQNYGYTF